Each of the 30 T cell receptor beta chains below was sequenced from the same sample in a study of sequential checkpoint blockade in melanoma. Sample treatment: randomized to nivolumab then ipilimumab (arm A) or the reverse (arm B). TCRdb's table, derived via immunoSEQ multiplex PCR, lists solely in-frame clones and lacks some. The sample has around 37,000 clones, roughly a third seen once. Material: tumor tissue (inferred from file names), obtained from a patient given nivolumab and ipilimumab in sequence. The receptor set was obtained from a human donor with melanoma.

The rearrangement uses TRBV5-1 and TRBJ2-3; TRBD2 matches 7 bases. CDR1 and CDR2 (germline): SGHRS, YFSETQ. V was clipped by 4 bases and J by 1 base; unmatched bases: 3. The CDR3 covers 14 residues. Here the CDR3 reads CASSRLAGTDTQYF. The CDR3 region has the DNA TGCGCCAGCAGCCGTCTAGCGGGCACAGATACGCAGTATTTT.

This clone was picked up many times. This chain uses TRBV11-3 with TRBJ1-2, with a weak D call TRBD1 (6 bases). Between the trimmed V and J ends, which lost 5 bases and 0 bases, there was a span of 16 bases. The CDR3 sequence is 16 residues long. Germline V CDR1 and CDR2: SGHNT, YENEEA. CDR3 loop: CASSPTGWGANYGYTF. The DNA for the CDR3 is TGTGCCAGCAGCCCTACAGGGTGGGGAGCTAACTATGGCTACACCTTC.

This clone was seen more than once but under ten times. The J gene is TRBJ2-2, the V gene TRBV6-8; the match to TRBD2 covers 10 bases. Germline assignment: CDR1 MNHGY and CDR2 SAAAGT. V dropped 6 bases and J dropped 2; count of bases not matched to a gene: 18. The CDR3 sequence is 20 residues long. The DNA of the CDR3 is TGTGCCAGCAGAGCCATAATTCTTAGGACTAGCGGTTCTAACACCGGGGAGCTGTTTTTT. Translation: CASRAIILRTSGSNTGELFF.

The gene calls are TRBV9 and TRBJ1-3, with D maybe TRBD1 (5 bases). CDR1 is SGDLS and CDR2 is YYNGEE in the germline V gene. CDR3 length: 15 amino acids. Trimming stripped 0 bases from V and 2 bases from J, with 9 bases between. The CDR3 loop reads CASSVVWDAGNTIYF. For the CDR3, the DNA is TGTGCCAGCAGCGTAGTTTGGGACGCTGGAAACACCATATATTTT.

The V gene is TRBV15, the J gene TRBJ2-5; D might be TRBD2 (5 bases). Germline V gives CDR1 LNHNV, CDR2 YYDKDF (reference sequence). Trimming pared 1 base from V and 8 bases from J, leaving 14 bases between. This CDR3 is built from 14 residues. The CDR3 DNA follows: TGTGCCACCAGCAGAGGCATCCCGGAGGAAACCCAGTACTTC. This codes for CATSRGIPEETQYF.

The rearrangement joins TRBV28 to TRBJ1-2; TRBD1 aligns across 10 bases. This CDR3 is 14 amino acids long. Germline loops: CDR1 MDHEN, CDR2 SYDVKM. Trimming cost V 6 bases and J 6 bases; bases outside gene matches: 7. The CDR3 loop reads CASSQRTGGNGYTF. CDR3 DNA: TGTGCCAGCAGCCAACGGACAGGGGGGAATGGCTACACCTTC.

This rearrangement joins TRBV19 to TRBJ1-4; 8 bases fit TRBD1. There are 16 residues in the CDR3. Per germline, CDR1 LNHDA and CDR2 SQIVND (reference sequence). Trimming took 5 bases from V and 8 from J; bases not matched to a gene: 13. In nucleotides, the CDR3 is TGTGCCAGTAGTGTGGACAGGGTAGGGGGGCACGAAAAACTGTTTTTT. It codes for CASSVDRVGGHEKLFF.

This clone occurred a few times. The V gene is TRBV5-8, the J gene TRBJ1-1; possible D gene TRBD1, 5 bases. Trimming pared 4 bases from V and 0 bases from J, leaving 7 bases between. Germline loops: CDR1 SGHTS, CDR2 YDEGEE. This CDR3 has 13 residues. The CDR3 loop reads CASSRQLNTEAFF. For the CDR3, the DNA is TGTGCCAGCAGCCGACAGTTGAACACTGAAGCTTTCTTT.

This sequence joins TRBV6-8 and TRBJ2-2, with D perhaps TRBD2 (6 bases). V lost 5 bases, J lost 2 bases, and 12 bases lay in between. The germline V gene encodes CDR1 MNHGY and CDR2 SAAAGT. The CDR3 covers 15 residues. The CDR3 DNA reads as TGTGCCAGCAGTCCAGGGAGGTCAAACACCGGGGAGCTGTTTTTT. Residues: CASSPGRSNTGELFF.

This sequence joins TRBV5-1 and TRBJ2-2, with TRBD1 matching 7 bases. CDR3 length: 17 amino acids. The germline V gene encodes CDR1 SGHRS and CDR2 YFSETQ. J lost 1 base, V lost 6 bases, and 12 bases had no gene match. The CDR3: CASTRARDRKNTGELFF. The CDR3 DNA reads TGCGCCAGCACCCGCGCAAGGGACAGAAAGAACACCGGGGAGCTGTTTTTT.

The chain recombines TRBV7-6 with TRBJ2-5, with 15 bases aligning to TRBD2. The CDR3 is 15 residues long. Germline V gene sequence: CDR1 SGHVS, CDR2 FNYEAQ. V lost 5 bases, J lost 4 bases, and 2 bases stayed unmatched. The CDR3 coding sequence is TGTGCCAGCAGCCCGGGACTAGCGGGGGGAGAGACCCAGTACTTC. This codes for CASSPGLAGGETQYF. Supplemented by reference TRBV7-6 and TRBJ2-5, the full variable domain reads GAGVSQSPRYKVTKRGQDVALRCDPISGHVSLYWYRQALGQGPEFLTYFNYEAQQDKSGLPNDRFSAERPEGSISTLTIQRTEQRDSAMYRCASSPGLAGGETQYFGPGTRLLVL.

This clone showed up just a few times. The chain carries TRBV23-1 and TRBJ2-2; unclear D gene. TRBV23-1 is given ORF status, its function remaining uncertain. This CDR3 region has 15 residues. V dropped 6 bases and J dropped 2 bases, with 13 bases sitting between them. The CDR3 loop is CASSQDHGNTGELFF. CDR3 nucleotide sequence: TGCGCCAGCAGCCAAGATCACGGAAACACCGGGGAGCTGTTTTTT.

The gene calls are TRBV28 and TRBJ1-1, with D possibly being TRBD1 (5 bases). This CDR3 region has 13 residues. V lost 6 bases and J 2 bases, leaving 10 bases between the germline ends. Germline V CDR1 and CDR2: MDHEN, SYDVKM. As DNA, the CDR3 is TGTGCCAGCAGCCTGACAGTAAACACTGAAGCTTTCTTT. This codes for CASSLTVNTEAFF.

The J gene is TRBJ1-1, the V gene TRBV11-3; 7 nucleotides align to TRBD1. V lost 7 bases, J lost 4 bases, and 12 bases stayed unmatched. In germline, CDR1 is SGHNT, CDR2 YENEEA. This CDR3 is built from 15 residues. CDR3 protein: CASNPVGQILTEAFF. CDR3 DNA: TGTGCCAGCAACCCAGTGGGACAGATTCTCACTGAAGCTTTCTTT.

V gene TRBV5-1 combines with J gene TRBJ2-2; TRBD1 might be the D (6 bases). There are 14 residues in the CDR3. Deletions cut 0 bases from V and 6 bases from J, with 9 bases between. Germline V gene sequence: CDR1 SGHRS, CDR2 YFSETQ. The DNA of the CDR3 is TGCGCCAGCAGCTTGGTTTCAGGGGCCGGGGAGCTGTTTTTT. This sequence encodes CASSLVSGAGELFF.

The CDR3 is CASSLIQGLISEQYF. The DNA of the CDR3 is TGTGCCAGCAGCTTGATCCAGGGGTTGATCAGCGAGCAGTACTTC. V usage is TRBV7-7 and J usage is TRBJ2-7; D may be TRBD1 (6 bases). This CDR3 has 15 amino acids. V was pared by 3 bases and J by 6 bases, with 18 bases between. The germline gives CDR1 SSHAT, CDR2 FNYEAQ (reference sequence).

This clone came up a few times. The rearrangement uses TRBV6-8 and TRBJ2-2, with 11 bases fitting TRBD1. V was pared by 4 bases and J by 3 bases, with 7 bases of the junction left unmatched. Looked up from germline, CDR1 is MNHGY and CDR2 is SAAAGT. This CDR3 is built from 17 residues. CDR3 amino acids: CASSSSGTGGYTGELFF. CDR3 DNA: TGTGCCAGCAGTTCCTCCGGGACAGGGGGTTACACCGGGGAGCTGTTTTTT.

The V call is TRBV6-8, the J call TRBJ1-1; D remains ambiguous. Trimming shortened V by 7 bases and J by 6 bases, and 15 bases separated the two germline ends. CDR3 length equals 13 residues. Germline loops: CDR1 MNHGY, CDR2 SAAAGT. The CDR3 region has the DNA TGTGCCAGCACCAAAGGTAGTTCGGCTGAAGCTTTCTTT. Amino acid sequence: CASTKGSSAEAFF.

This chain joins TRBV9 and TRBJ2-3; either TRBD1 or TRBD2 may fit D (5 bases each). Germline CDR1 SGDLS, CDR2 YYNGEE. Deletions cut 4 bases from V and 1 base from J, with 10 bases between. This CDR3 has 14 residues. The CDR3 DNA is TGTGCCAGCAGCCCCGTGGGGGGCACAGATACGCAGTATTTT. Its translation is CASSPVGGTDTQYF.

This chain connects TRBV30 to TRBJ1-2, with D possibly TRBD1 on 5 matching bases. V shed 3 bases and J shed 8 bases, with 13 bases lying between them. From germline, CDR1 is GTSNPN and CDR2 SVGIG (reference sequence). CDR3 size: 12 residues. The CDR3 region is CAWRLGVGGYTF. CDR3 DNA: TGTGCCTGGAGGCTAGGGGTGGGAGGCTACACCTTC. Together with reference TRBV30 and TRBJ1-2, the CDR3 gives the full variable domain: SQTIHQWPATLVQPVGSPLSLECTVEGTSNPNLYWYRQAAGRGLQLLFYSVGIGQISSEVPQNLSASRPQDRQFILSSKKLLLSDSGFYLCAWRLGVGGYTFGSGTRLTVV.

This chain links TRBV5-1 with TRBJ2-3, with 8 bases identical to TRBD2. The CDR3 extends over 15 amino acids. After removal of 4 bases from V and 0 bases from J, the junction contained 4 bases not matched to a gene. The germline gives CDR1 SGHRS, CDR2 YFSETQ. CDR3: CASSLRLASTDTQYF. In nucleotides, the CDR3 is TGCGCCAGCAGCCTTCGACTAGCGAGCACAGATACGCAGTATTTT.

This clone was seen only a few times. The chain employs TRBV6-8 and TRBJ1-4; no firm D call. The V gene lost 3 bases and the J gene lost 5 bases, with 10 bases spanning the gap. The germline V gene has CDR1 MNHGY and CDR2 SAAAGT. The CDR3 spans 14 residues. CDR3 sequence: CASSYPGTNEKLFF. CDR3 DNA: TGTGCCAGCAGTTATCCCGGAACGAATGAAAAACTGTTTTTT.

This clone showed up just a few times. The rearrangement joins TRBV9 to TRBJ2-3; no definite D call. Trimming removed 0 bases from V and 6 bases from J, with 8 bases in between. This CDR3 spans 13 amino acids. Germline loops: CDR1 SGDLS, CDR2 YYNGEE. The DNA for the CDR3 is TGTGCCAGCAGCGTAGGGTCGGCGGATACGCAGTATTTT. This codes for CASSVGSADTQYF.

The chain employs TRBV18 and TRBJ2-6; D possibly matches TRBD1 or TRBD2 (5 bases each). Germline V gene sequence: CDR1 KGHSH, CDR2 LQKENI. V shed 3 bases and J shed 4 bases, with 16 bases lying between them. The CDR3 loop spans 17 amino acids. The CDR3 loop is CASSPTLQGDGANVLTF. The CDR3 bases are TGTGCCAGCTCACCGACACTACAAGGGGACGGGGCCAACGTCCTGACTTTC. Looking up the rest from reference TRBV18 and TRBJ2-6 gives the full variable domain: NAGVMQNPRHLVRRRGQEARLRCSPMKGHSHVYWYRQLPEEGLKFMVYLQKENIIDESGMPKERFSAEFPKEGPSILRIQQVVRGDSAAYFCASSPTLQGDGANVLTFGAGSRLTVL.

This clone was counted only a few times. This chain connects TRBV9 to TRBJ2-1; 12 bases line up with TRBD2. After removal of 5 bases from V and 0 bases from J, the junction contained 15 bases not matched to a gene. The CDR3 sequence is 20 residues long. Germline V gives CDR1 SGDLS, CDR2 YYNGEE. The CDR3 DNA reads as TGTGCCAGCAGTGGACTCGCTACTAGCGGGAGGTTTAGCTCCTACAATGAGCAGTTCTTC. Translating gives CASSGLATSGRFSSYNEQFF.

This chain connects TRBV14 to TRBJ1-1; weak D call: TRBD1 (6 bases). Germline V gives CDR1 SGHDN, CDR2 FVKESK. This CDR3 region has 14 residues. V shed 2 bases and J shed 0 bases, with 7 bases lying between them. CDR3 residues: CASSQRGMNTEAFF. The CDR3 DNA is TGTGCCAGCAGCCAAAGGGGGATGAACACTGAAGCTTTCTTT.

The V gene is TRBV11-3, the J gene TRBJ2-3, with 7 bases lining up with TRBD1. The CDR3 is made up of 14 amino acids. From germline, CDR1 is SGHNT and CDR2 YENEEA. V trimming: 4 bases; J trimming: 2 bases; junction bases outside the gene matches: 3. CDR3 amino acids: CASSSGTVTDTQYF. The CDR3 nucleotides read TGTGCCAGCAGCTCTGGGACAGTCACAGATACGCAGTATTTT. The full variable domain, its missing parts supplied by reference TRBV11-3 and TRBJ2-3, is EAGVVQSPRYKIIEKKQPVAFWCNPISGHNTLYWYLQNLGQGPELLIRYENEEAVDDSQLPKDRFSAERLKGVDSTLKIQPAELGDSAVYLCASSSGTVTDTQYFGPGTRLTVL.

This rearrangement joins TRBV9 to TRBJ2-3; D ambiguous. Germline V gives CDR1 SGDLS, CDR2 YYNGEE. Deletions cut 3 bases from V and 2 bases from J, with 7 bases between. CDR3 length equals 13 residues. The CDR3 coding sequence is TGTGCCAGCAGCGGACCGATCACAGATACGCAGTATTTT. Translated: CASSGPITDTQYF.

This clone is medium-sized by share. The chain uses TRBV6-8 and TRBJ1-1, with D maybe TRBD1 (5 bases). CDR1 and CDR2 from the germline V gene are MNHGY and SAAAGT. The CDR3 has 15 amino acids. Trimming removed 6 bases from V and 3 bases from J, with 17 bases in between. The CDR3 DNA reads TGTGCCAGCAGCGACACCATGTGGGGGTACACTGAAGCTTTCTTT. This codes for CASSDTMWGYTEAFF.

This clone occurred a few times. The CDR3 reads CASSPLDGKYEQYF. CDR3 DNA sequence: TGTGCCAGCAGCCCCCTGGACGGGAAATACGAGCAGTACTTC. This chain joins TRBV9 and TRBJ2-7, with D perhaps matching TRBD2 (5 bases). CDR1 is SGDLS, CDR2 YYNGEE, per germline. V lost 4 bases to trimming and J lost 4 bases, with 15 bases between them. This CDR3 comprises 14 residues. Looking up the rest from reference TRBV9 and TRBJ2-7 gives the full variable domain: DSGVTQTPKHLITATGQRVTLRCSPRSGDLSVYWYQQSLDQGLQFLIQYYNGEERAKGNILERFSAQQFPDLHSELNLSSLELGDSALYFCASSPLDGKYEQYFGPGTRLTVT.